One and the same sample provided the 27 T cell receptor beta chains below, sequenced in a study of cytotoxic CD8 clonotypes in ibrutinib-treated CLL. Here immunoSEQ multiplex PCR was the method, and the copy in TCRdb shows in-frame clones only, minus some. Of roughly 24,000 clones listed, approximately 68% were seen once; the top ten hold around 26%. The sample here was PBMCs, taken after 24 months of ibrutinib treatment. These receptor sequences come from a human donor with chronic lymphocytic leukemia.

This clone is labeled medium-sized. The chain employs TRBV7-4 and TRBJ2-7, with D possibly TRBD1 on 6 matching bases. Per the germline V gene, CDR1 is SGHVT and CDR2 is SQSDAQ. Between the trimmed V and J ends, which lost 6 bases and 3 bases, there was a span of 27 bases. The CDR3 spans 18 residues. The CDR3 protein is CASSPDPQGPHPIYEQYF. In DNA form, the CDR3 reads TGTGCCAGCAGTCCGGACCCCCAGGGGCCTCACCCTATCTACGAGCAGTACTTC.

V usage is TRBV5-1 and J usage is TRBJ1-4, with TRBD1 as a possible D gene (5 bases). The CDR3 is made up of 15 amino acids. CDR1 SGHRS and CDR2 YFSETQ come from the germline V gene. V was shortened by 4 bases and J by 4 bases, with 14 bases between the two germline ends. The DNA of the CDR3 is TGCGCCAGCAGCCGAAACGGGGCGGGTAATGAAAAACTGTTTTTT. The encoded protein is CASSRNGAGNEKLFF.

This chain connects TRBV5-6 to TRBJ2-3, with 8 bases lining up with TRBD2. This CDR3 is built from 16 residues. Per the germline V gene, CDR1 is SGHDT and CDR2 is YYEEEE. V lost 0 bases, J lost 3 bases, and 6 bases stayed unmatched. The CDR3 DNA is TGTGCCAGCAGCTTGGCCGGGGTAGCGGGGACAGATACGCAGTATTTT. Protein sequence: CASSLAGVAGTDTQYF.

The chain employs TRBV19 and TRBJ1-1; 8 nucleotides align to TRBD1. Trimming at V came to 3 bases and at J to 0 bases, leaving 3 bases not matched to a gene. The CDR3 contains 15 residues. The germline V gene encodes CDR1 LNHDA and CDR2 SQIVND (reference sequence). CDR3 loop: CASSIGTGLNTEAFF. CDR3 bases: TGTGCCAGTAGTATCGGGACAGGATTGAACACTGAAGCTTTCTTT.

V is TRBV2 and J is TRBJ2-7; 9 positions agree with TRBD1. CDR1 is SNHLY and CDR2 is FYNNEI in the germline V gene. The CDR3 is made up of 15 amino acids. Losses at the gene ends were 5 bases for V and 3 bases for J; bases not matched to a gene: 8. The CDR3 region is CASSTQPGQGYEQYF. CDR3 coding DNA: TGTGCCAGCAGTACACAGCCGGGACAGGGCTACGAGCAGTACTTC.

This clone was seen a handful of times. The CDR3, as DNA: TGTGCCAGCAGCCTCAGCACCGGGGAGCTGTTTTTT. Its translation: CASSLSTGELFF. The chain is built from TRBV11-2 and TRBJ2-2; D gene uncertain. V lost 5 bases, J lost 4 bases, and 5 bases lay in between. This CDR3 region has 12 residues. CDR1 and CDR2 (germline): SGHAT, FQNNGV.

The CDR3 DNA reads TGCAGCGTTGTTACCGGGACAGGGCCCTCTGGAAACACCATATATTTT. Translated: CSVVTGTGPSGNTIYF. The chain joins TRBV29-1 to TRBJ1-3; TRBD1 matches at 9 bases. The junction had 7 bases not matched to a gene; V was cut back by 4 bases and J by 0 bases. Germline-derived CDR1 and CDR2 are SQVTM and ANQGSEA. This CDR3 has 16 amino acids.

The chain employs TRBV30 and TRBJ1-3; the D gene is possibly TRBD1 (5 bases). This CDR3 contains 13 residues. The V end lost 7 bases, the J end lost 2 bases, and 12 bases lay between the germline ends. Germline values: CDR1 GTSNPN, CDR2 SVGIG (reference sequence). CDR3 coding DNA: TGTGCCTCGCGGCCAGGGACTGGAAACACCATATATTTT. Residues: CASRPGTGNTIYF.

The chain combines TRBV13 with TRBJ2-7; 15 bases fit TRBD2. J was trimmed by 6 bases and V by 5 bases; bases with no gene match: 14. Germline V gene sequence: CDR1 PRHDT, CDR2 FYEKMQ (reference sequence). The CDR3 runs to 18 residues. CDR3 DNA: TGTGCCAGCAGCAAGAGGGGACTAGCGGGGGGACCCGGGGGCGAGCAGTACTTC. It yields the protein CASSKRGLAGGPGGEQYF.

The rearrangement joins TRBV29-1 to TRBJ1-2; D gene ambiguous. The CDR3 has 10 residues. Germline V gene data show CDR1 as SQVTM and CDR2 as ANQGSEA. The V end was cut by 4 bases, the J end by 8 bases, with 8 bases between. As DNA, the CDR3 is TGCAGCGTTGTGAACGGCGGCTACACCTTC. Translating it yields CSVVNGGYTF.

V gene TRBV19 combines with J gene TRBJ2-1; weak D call: TRBD1 (6 bases). V lost 2 bases and J lost 6, with 14 bases in between. The length of the CDR3 is 15 residues. CDR1 LNHDA and CDR2 SQIVND come from the germline V gene (reference sequence). CDR3 coding DNA: TGTGCCAGTAGTATATTTGGGGGCGCGGGCAATGAGCAGTTCTTC. Its translation: CASSIFGGAGNEQFF.

The CDR3 is CASSQDPSQETQYF. The CDR3 DNA reads as TGCGCCAGCAGCCAAGACCCCAGCCAAGAGACCCAGTACTTC. This chain links TRBV4-1 with TRBJ2-5; D unclear. Per germline, CDR1 MGHRA and CDR2 YSYEKL. Deletions cut 0 bases from V and 1 base from J, with 6 bases between. The CDR3 length is 14 residues.

The chain has TRBV11-2 and TRBJ1-3; TRBD1 might be the D (5 bases). The CDR3 has 15 amino acids. V gave up 5 bases and J gave up 0 bases, with 11 bases separating them. Germline V CDR1 and CDR2: SGHAT, FQNNGV. In DNA form, the CDR3 reads TGTGCCAGCAGCCAAGAGGGGCTCTCTGGAAACACCATATATTTT. Amino acid sequence: CASSQEGLSGNTIYF.

This rearrangement joins TRBV5-6 to TRBJ2-3; D not resolved. The CDR3 consists of 12 residues. Germline CDR1 and CDR2: SGHDT and YYEEEE. V lost 1 base and J lost 3, with 3 bases in between. CDR3 loop: CASSLSTDTQYF. The CDR3 region has the DNA TGTGCCAGCAGCTTGAGTACAGATACGCAGTATTTT.

This clone was seen more than once but under ten times. This rearrangement joins TRBV2 to TRBJ1-4; 7 positions match TRBD1. Germline trimming cut 5 bases from V and 7 bases from J; bases unmatched to any gene: 13. Germline V gene data show CDR1 as SNHLY and CDR2 as FYNNEI. This CDR3 has 16 residues. The CDR3 nucleotides are TGTGCCAGCAGTAATTTGATGACAGGGCGTGGTGAAAAACTGTTTTTT. This sequence encodes CASSNLMTGRGEKLFF.

V usage is TRBV9 and J usage is TRBJ1-1, with D uncertain. The CDR3 has 16 amino acids. Germline CDR1 SGDLS, CDR2 YYNGEE. V lost 0 bases and J lost 0, with 12 bases in between. DNA for the CDR3: TGTGCCAGCAGCGTAGGGGAGGACCTCATGAACACTGAAGCTTTCTTT. This gives the protein CASSVGEDLMNTEAFF.

The rearrangement joins TRBV5-5 to TRBJ2-3; a weak D match, TRBD2 (6 bases). V was shortened by 7 bases and J by 1 base, with 22 bases between the two germline ends. CDR3 size: 17 residues. From germline, CDR1 is SGHKS and CDR2 YYEKEE (reference sequence). CDR3 amino acids: CASAPHIAARGTDTQYF. The CDR3 DNA sequence: TGTGCCAGCGCGCCACATATAGCGGCCCGGGGCACAGATACGCAGTATTTT.

The rearrangement links TRBV9 to TRBJ2-4; D call uncertain. V gave up 0 bases and J gave up 3 bases, with 19 bases separating them. CDR1 is SGDLS and CDR2 is YYNGEE in the germline V gene. CDR3 length: 18 amino acids. The CDR3, as DNA: TGTGCCAGCAGCGTAGGAGCCGCTTCGTGGGTTAACAAAAACATTCAGTACTTC. It is translated as CASSVGAASWVNKNIQYF. The whole variable domain, remainder taken from reference TRBV9 and TRBJ2-4, is DSGVTQTPKHLITATGQRVTLRCSPRSGDLSVYWYQQSLDQGLQFLIQYYNGEERAKGNILERFSAQQFPDLHSELNLSSLELGDSALYFCASSVGAASWVNKNIQYFGAGTRLSVL.

The V and J genes are TRBV6-1 and TRBJ1-2; D is unresolved. V dropped 4 bases and J dropped 4 bases, with 13 bases sitting between them. The CDR3 is made up of 14 amino acids. Germline lookup yields CDR1 MNHNS and CDR2 SASEGT. The chain's CDR3 is CASSARQRSYGYTF. CDR3 coding DNA: TGTGCCAGCAGTGCCCGACAAAGGAGCTATGGCTACACCTTC.

The chain combines TRBV7-6 with TRBJ1-4, with D perhaps matching TRBD1 (6 bases). V lost 4 bases to trimming and J lost 6 bases, with 15 bases between them. Germline V gene data show CDR1 as SGHVS and CDR2 as FNYEAQ. This CDR3 is built from 15 residues. Here the CDR3 DNA reads TGTGCCAGCAGCTCGGTACAGGGTTTCGATGAAAAACTGTTTTTT. Its translation: CASSSVQGFDEKLFF.

This chain uses TRBV6-6 with TRBJ2-7; tentative D call: TRBD1 (5 bases). V was trimmed by 2 bases and J by 3 bases, leaving 8 bases between them. The germline gives CDR1 MNHNY, CDR2 SVGAGI (reference sequence). The CDR3 contains 13 residues. The CDR3 loop is CASSYVGDYEQYF. The CDR3 DNA follows: TGTGCCAGCAGTTACGTAGGGGACTACGAGCAGTACTTC.

This clone came up once. The chain is built from TRBV5-1 and TRBJ1-4; 7 bases line up with TRBD1. Losses at the gene ends were 5 bases for V and 6 bases for J; bases not matched to a gene: 13. The CDR3 loop spans 16 amino acids. Germline V lookup: CDR1 SGHRS, CDR2 YFSETQ. In DNA form, the CDR3 reads TGCGCCAGCAGTTCTTACTGGACAGGCGGGGATGAAAAACTGTTTTTT. Its protein product is CASSSYWTGGDEKLFF.

The V call is TRBV7-9, the J call TRBJ2-7; 7 bases are shared with TRBD1. Germline V gene data show CDR1 as SEHNR and CDR2 as FQNEAQ (reference sequence). J gave up 7 bases and V 2 bases, and 14 bases lay outside the gene matches. The CDR3 covers 16 residues. CDR3 residues: CASSLFSTGSFGEQYF. The CDR3 DNA sequence: TGTGCCAGCAGCTTATTCTCGACAGGGTCTTTCGGGGAGCAGTACTTC.

The CDR3 is CSVELRLDETQYF. CDR3 nucleotides: TGCAGCGTTGAATTAAGGCTGGATGAGACCCAGTACTTC. The J gene is TRBJ2-5, the V gene TRBV29-1; D call uncertain. The germline V and J ends were trimmed by 2 bases and 5 bases, with 12 bases remaining between them. CDR3 length: 13 amino acids. CDR1 SQVTM and CDR2 ANQGSEA come from the germline V gene.

This chain links TRBV19 with TRBJ1-5; weak D call: TRBD1 (6 bases). The CDR3 totals 16 residues. V lost 2 bases to trimming and J lost 7 bases, with 18 bases between them. Germline V gene sequence: CDR1 LNHDA, CDR2 SQIVND (reference sequence). CDR3 bases: TGTGCCAGTAGTATAAGAGGCAGGGGACCCCAACAGCCCCAGCATTTT. This sequence encodes CASSIRGRGPQQPQHF.

By share of the sample, this clone is medium-sized. The genes are TRBV4-1 and TRBJ1-1, with D perhaps matching TRBD1 (5 bases). The CDR3 has 14 residues. V lost 1 base, J lost 2 bases, and 8 bases lay in between. Germline CDR1 reads MGHRA; CDR2 reads YSYEKL. Here the CDR3 reads CASSQGQINTEAFF. The CDR3 DNA is TGCGCCAGCAGCCAAGGACAGATTAACACTGAAGCTTTCTTT.

The chain has TRBV7-9 and TRBJ2-5; D gene ambiguous. V was clipped by 3 bases and J by 0 bases, with 5 bases between them. The CDR3 loop spans 13 amino acids. Per the germline V gene, CDR1 is SEHNR and CDR2 is FQNEAQ (reference sequence). The CDR3 here is CASSFNDQETQYF. In DNA, the CDR3 is TGTGCCAGCAGCTTTAACGACCAAGAGACCCAGTACTTC. Together with reference TRBV7-9 and TRBJ2-5, the CDR3 gives the full variable domain: DTGVSQNPRHKITKRGQNVTFRCDPISEHNRLYWYRQTLGQGPEFLTYFQNEAQLEKSRLLSDRFSAERPKGSFSTLEIQRTEQGDSAMYLCASSFNDQETQYFGPGTRLLVL.